Given below is one TCR beta chain in context. Sequencing was performed with immunoSEQ multiplex PCR; in TCRdb, only in-frame clones are kept and a portion is missing. The sample contains some 150,000 clones, approximately 86% of which appear only once. This entry comes from a study of blood T cell repertoires in COVID-19. Study-wide context: Nucleic acid was either cDNA or gDNA, and it came from T cells, B-cell-depleted T cells, or PBMCs.

Germline V gene data show CDR1 as ENHRY and CDR2 as SYGVKD. The CDR3 has 13 amino acids. The TCR comes from a man aged 65 to 85 with acute or convalescent COVID-19. The genes are TRBV10-3 and TRBJ2-5, with 7 nucleotides matching TRBD2. Sequences were obtained from peripheral blood. The chain's CDR3 is CASGAGDQETQYF. The DNA of the CDR3 is TGTGCTTCCGGGGCGGGGGACCAAGAGACCCAGTACTTC.